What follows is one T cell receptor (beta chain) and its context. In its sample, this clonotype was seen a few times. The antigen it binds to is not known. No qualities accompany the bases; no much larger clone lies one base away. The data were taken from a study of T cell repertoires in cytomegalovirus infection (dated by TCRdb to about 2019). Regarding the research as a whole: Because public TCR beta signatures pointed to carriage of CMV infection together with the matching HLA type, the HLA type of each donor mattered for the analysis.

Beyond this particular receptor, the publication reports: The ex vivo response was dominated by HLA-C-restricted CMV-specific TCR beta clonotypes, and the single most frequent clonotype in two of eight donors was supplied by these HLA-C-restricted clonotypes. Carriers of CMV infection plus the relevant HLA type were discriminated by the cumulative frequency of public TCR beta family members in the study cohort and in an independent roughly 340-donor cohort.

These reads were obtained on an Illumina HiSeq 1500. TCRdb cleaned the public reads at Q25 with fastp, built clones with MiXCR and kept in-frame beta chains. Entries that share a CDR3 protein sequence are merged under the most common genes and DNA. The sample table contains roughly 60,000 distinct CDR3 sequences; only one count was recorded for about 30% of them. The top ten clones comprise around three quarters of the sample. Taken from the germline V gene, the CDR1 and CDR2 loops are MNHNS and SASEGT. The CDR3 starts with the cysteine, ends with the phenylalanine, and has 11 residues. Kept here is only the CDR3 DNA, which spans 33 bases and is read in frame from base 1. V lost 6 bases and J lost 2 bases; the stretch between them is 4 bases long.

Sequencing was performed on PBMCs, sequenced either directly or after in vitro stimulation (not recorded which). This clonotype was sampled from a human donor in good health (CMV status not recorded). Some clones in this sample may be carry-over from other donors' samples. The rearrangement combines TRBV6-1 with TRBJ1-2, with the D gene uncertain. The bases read TGTGCCAGCAGCCCAAACTATGGCTACACCTTC. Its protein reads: CASSPNYGYTF.